The 6 T cell receptor beta chains below were found in one sample sequenced in a study of CD8 T cells in ankylosing spondylitis. TCRdb passed the 5' RACE reads through MiXCR, listing each CDR3 protein once. The sample contains about 840,000 distinct CDR3 sequences, around 11% of which appear only once. Their antigen targets remain unknown. Regarding the study as a whole: Ankylosing spondylitis blood appeared to carry a characteristic TCR beta motif of roughly 8 highly homologous variants.

The sample consisted of blood, either unsorted or a sorted T cell fraction (not recorded which). The receptors were gathered from a male donor with ankylosing spondylitis.

This clonotype was picked up a small number of times. This sequence joins TRBV10-3 and TRBJ2-2; TRBD1 matches at 7 bases. The CDR3 length is 16 residues. With V trimmed by 4 bases and J by 0 bases, 5 bases remained unmatched. CDR1 is ENHRY and CDR2 is SYGVKD in the germline V gene. The CDR3 here is CAISGIGTANTGELFF. Written as DNA, the CDR3 is TGTGCCATCAGTGGAATAGGGACAGCGAACACCGGGGAGCTGTTTTTT.

V and J are TRBV28 and TRBJ2-7; 8 bases are shared with TRBD2. In germline, CDR1 is MDHEN, CDR2 SYDVKM. Trimming took 7 bases from V and 3 from J; bases not matched to a gene: 8. The CDR3 runs 14 residues. The CDR3 nucleotides read TGTGCCAGCACCCTCGCGGGAGGAAACTACGAGCAGTACTTC. This codes for CASTLAGGNYEQYF.

The V call is TRBV6-1, the J call TRBJ2-2, with D possibly being TRBD1 or TRBD2 (5 bases each). Germline V gene data show CDR1 as MNHNS and CDR2 as SASEGT. This CDR3 region has 14 residues. The ends were cut back, 1 base at V and 8 bases at J, with 11 bases in the middle. CDR3 sequence (DNA): TGTGCCAGCAGTGAAGACGGCAGGGAGGGGGAGCTGTTTTTT. Protein product: CASSEDGREGELFF.

The chain combines TRBV29-1 with TRBJ1-2, with a weak D call TRBD1 (5 bases). The germline V and J ends were trimmed by 7 bases and 0 bases, with 18 bases remaining between them. This CDR3 has 15 amino acids. The V gene's germline CDR1 is SQVTM and CDR2 ANQGSEA. CDR3 bases: TGCAGCGCCCTTGTGAGGCAGACAGCTAACTATGGCTACACCTTC. This codes for CSALVRQTANYGYTF.

This clonotype has a handful of counts. The chain is built from TRBV9 and TRBJ2-3, with D perhaps TRBD1 or TRBD2 (5 bases each). Trimming cost V 4 bases and J 3 bases, with 12 bases left between them. CDR1 is SGDLS and CDR2 is YYNGEE in the germline V gene. The CDR3 spans 14 residues. CDR3 protein: CASSPRGETDTQYF. Here the CDR3 DNA reads TGTGCCAGCAGCCCTCGAGGGGAGACAGATACGCAGTATTTT.

This clonotype was recorded a few times. This sequence joins TRBV7-9 and TRBJ2-3; TRBD2 is a possible D gene (6 bases). This CDR3 is 13 amino acids long. Germline V gene data show CDR1 as SEHNR and CDR2 as FQNEAQ (reference sequence). The CDR3 nucleotides read TGTGTCTCGGGGAGGAGGGCCACAGATACGCAGTATTTT. Translating gives CVSGRRATDTQYF. The full variable domain, completed using reference TRBV7-9 and TRBJ2-3, is DTGVSQNPRHKITKRGQNVTFRCDPISEHNRLYWYRQTLGQGPEFLTYFQNEAQLEKSRLLSDRFSAERPKGSFSTLEIQRTEQGDSAMYLCVSGRRATDTQYFGPGTRLTVL.